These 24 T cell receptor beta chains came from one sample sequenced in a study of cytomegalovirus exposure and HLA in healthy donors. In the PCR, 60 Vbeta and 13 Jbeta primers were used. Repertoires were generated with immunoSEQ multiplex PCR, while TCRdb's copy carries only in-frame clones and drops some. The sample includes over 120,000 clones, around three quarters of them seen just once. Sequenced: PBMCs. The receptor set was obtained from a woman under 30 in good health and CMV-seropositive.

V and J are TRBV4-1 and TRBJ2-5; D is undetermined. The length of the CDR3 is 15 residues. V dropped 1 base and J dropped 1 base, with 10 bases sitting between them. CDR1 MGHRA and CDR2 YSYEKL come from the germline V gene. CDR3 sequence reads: CASSQVGGPQETQYF. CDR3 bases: TGCGCCAGCAGCCAAGTCGGTGGGCCCCAAGAGACCCAGTACTTC.

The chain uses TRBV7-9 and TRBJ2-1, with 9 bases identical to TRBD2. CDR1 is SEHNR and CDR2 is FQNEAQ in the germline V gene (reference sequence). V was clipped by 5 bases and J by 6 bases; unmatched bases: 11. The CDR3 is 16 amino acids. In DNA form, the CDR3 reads TGTGCCAGCAGCCGCCTCGGCGGGGGGGCCCCCAATGAGCAGTTCTTC. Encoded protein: CASSRLGGGAPNEQFF.

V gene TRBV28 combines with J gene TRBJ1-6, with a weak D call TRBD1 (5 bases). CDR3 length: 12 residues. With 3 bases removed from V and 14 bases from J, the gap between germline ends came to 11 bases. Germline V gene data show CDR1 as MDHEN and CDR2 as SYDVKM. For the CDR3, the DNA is TGTGCCAGCAGTTTGGGTGGGGGGACCCTCCACTTT. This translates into CASSLGGGTLHF.

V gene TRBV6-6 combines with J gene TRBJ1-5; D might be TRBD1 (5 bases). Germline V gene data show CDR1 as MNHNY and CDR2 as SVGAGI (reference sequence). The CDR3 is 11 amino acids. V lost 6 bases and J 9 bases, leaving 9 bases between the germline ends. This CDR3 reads CASSPGGPQHF. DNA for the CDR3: TGTGCCAGCAGCCCGGGGGGGCCCCAGCATTTT.

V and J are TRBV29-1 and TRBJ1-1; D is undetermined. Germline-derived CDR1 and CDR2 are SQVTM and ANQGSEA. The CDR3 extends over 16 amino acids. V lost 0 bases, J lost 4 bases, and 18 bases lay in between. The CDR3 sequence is CSVEDKVRRLSTEAFF. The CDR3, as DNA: TGCAGCGTTGAAGATAAGGTAAGGCGGCTGAGCACTGAAGCTTTCTTT.

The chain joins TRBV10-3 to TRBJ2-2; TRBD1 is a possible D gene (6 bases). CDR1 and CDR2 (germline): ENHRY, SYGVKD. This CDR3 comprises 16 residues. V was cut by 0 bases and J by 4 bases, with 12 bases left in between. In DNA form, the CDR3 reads TGTGCCATCAGTGAGTCGCTAAGGGGGAGCACCGGGGAGCTGTTTTTT. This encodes CAISESLRGSTGELFF.

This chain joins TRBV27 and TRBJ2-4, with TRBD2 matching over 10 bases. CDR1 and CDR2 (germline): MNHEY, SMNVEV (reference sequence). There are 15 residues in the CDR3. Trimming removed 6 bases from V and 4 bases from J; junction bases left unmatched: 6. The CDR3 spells CASSFSGGQKNIQYF. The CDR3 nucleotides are TGTGCCAGCAGCTTTAGCGGGGGGCAGAAAAACATTCAGTACTTC.

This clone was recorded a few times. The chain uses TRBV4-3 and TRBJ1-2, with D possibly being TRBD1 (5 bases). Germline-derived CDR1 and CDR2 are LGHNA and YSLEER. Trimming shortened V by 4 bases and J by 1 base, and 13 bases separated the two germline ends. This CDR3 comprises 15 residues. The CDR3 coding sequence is TGCGCCAGCAGCCCAACGACAGAGTTTAACTATGGCTACACCTTC. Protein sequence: CASSPTTEFNYGYTF.

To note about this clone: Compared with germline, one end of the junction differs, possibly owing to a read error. The CDR3 bases are TGTTCCAGCCTGCCGCTGACAGACTCCTACGAGCAGTACTTC. It encodes CSSLPLTDSYEQYF. The chain recombines TRBV7-9 with TRBJ2-7; weak D call: TRBD1 (5 bases). Per the germline V gene, CDR1 is SEHNR and CDR2 is FQNEAQ (reference sequence). There are 14 residues in the CDR3. The full variable domain, rest sourced from reference TRBV7-9 and TRBJ2-7, is DTGVSQNPRHKITKRGQNVTFRCDPISEHNRLYWYRQTLGQGPEFLTYFQNEAQLEKSRLLSDRFSAERPKGSFSTLEIQRTEQGDSAMYLCSSLPLTDSYEQYFGPGTRLTVT.

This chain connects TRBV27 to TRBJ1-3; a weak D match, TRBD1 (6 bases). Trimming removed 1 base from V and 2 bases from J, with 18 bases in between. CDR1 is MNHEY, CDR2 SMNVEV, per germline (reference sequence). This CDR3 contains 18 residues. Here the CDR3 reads CASSLYNPRGWPGNTIYF. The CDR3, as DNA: TGTGCCAGCAGTTTATACAATCCCAGGGGCTGGCCTGGAAACACCATATATTTT.

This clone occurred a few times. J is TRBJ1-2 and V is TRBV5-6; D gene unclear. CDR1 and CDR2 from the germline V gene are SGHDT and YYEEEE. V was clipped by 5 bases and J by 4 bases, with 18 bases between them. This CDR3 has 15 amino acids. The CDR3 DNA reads TGTGCCAGCAGTCCTGAGGCTAGCAGCCCCTATGGCTACACCTTC. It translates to CASSPEASSPYGYTF.

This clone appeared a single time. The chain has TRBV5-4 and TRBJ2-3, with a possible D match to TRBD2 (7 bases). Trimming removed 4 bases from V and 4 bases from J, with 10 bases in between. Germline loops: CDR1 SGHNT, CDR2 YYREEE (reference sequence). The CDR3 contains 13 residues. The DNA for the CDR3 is TGTGCCAGCAGCGGGGGGGCCTCAGATACGCAGTATTTT. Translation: CASSGGASDTQYF.

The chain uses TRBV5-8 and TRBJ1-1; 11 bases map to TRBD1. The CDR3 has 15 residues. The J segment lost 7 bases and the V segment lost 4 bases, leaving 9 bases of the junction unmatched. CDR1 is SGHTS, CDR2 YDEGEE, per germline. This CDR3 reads CASSPGTGGVIEAFF. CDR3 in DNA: TGTGCCAGCAGCCCAGGGACAGGGGGGGTTATTGAAGCTTTCTTT.

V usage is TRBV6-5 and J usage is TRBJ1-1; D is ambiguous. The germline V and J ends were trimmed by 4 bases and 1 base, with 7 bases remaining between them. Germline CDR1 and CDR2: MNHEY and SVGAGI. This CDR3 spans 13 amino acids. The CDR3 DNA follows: TGTGCCAGCAGTTTCGATAGGAACACTGAAGCTTTCTTT. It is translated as CASSFDRNTEAFF.

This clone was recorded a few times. The CDR3 nucleotides read TGTGCCAGCTCACCCGTATTGGAAAGGCGGAATAATGAAAAACTGTTTTTT. This encodes CASSPVLERRNNEKLFF. The V gene is TRBV18, the J gene TRBJ1-4, with D unclear. CDR3 length equals 17 residues. The ends were cut back, 3 bases at V and 4 bases at J, with 18 bases in the middle. Germline V gene lookup returns CDR1 KGHSH and CDR2 LQKENI.

The CDR3 spells CAISQTGRGDNEQFF. The DNA of the CDR3 is TGTGCCATCAGTCAGACGGGGCGGGGGGACAATGAGCAGTTCTTC. The chain couples TRBV10-3 to TRBJ2-1, with 8 bases aligning to TRBD2. Trimming took 5 bases from V and 5 from J; bases not matched to a gene: 8. The CDR3 has 15 amino acids. CDR1 and CDR2 (germline): ENHRY, SYGVKD.

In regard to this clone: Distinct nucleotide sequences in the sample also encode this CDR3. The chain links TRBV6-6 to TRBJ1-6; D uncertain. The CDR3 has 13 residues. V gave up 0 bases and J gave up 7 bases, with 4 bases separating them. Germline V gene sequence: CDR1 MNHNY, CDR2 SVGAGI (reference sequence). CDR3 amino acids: CASSYSQNSPLHF. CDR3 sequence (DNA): TGTGCCAGCAGTTACTCTCAGAATTCACCCCTCCACTTT.

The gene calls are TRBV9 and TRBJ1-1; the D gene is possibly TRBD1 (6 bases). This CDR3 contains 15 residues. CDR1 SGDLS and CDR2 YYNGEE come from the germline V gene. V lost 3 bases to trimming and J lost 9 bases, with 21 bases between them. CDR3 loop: CASSEGVSALAQAFF. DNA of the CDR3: TGTGCCAGCAGCGAGGGGGTCTCGGCCTTAGCCCAAGCTTTCTTT.

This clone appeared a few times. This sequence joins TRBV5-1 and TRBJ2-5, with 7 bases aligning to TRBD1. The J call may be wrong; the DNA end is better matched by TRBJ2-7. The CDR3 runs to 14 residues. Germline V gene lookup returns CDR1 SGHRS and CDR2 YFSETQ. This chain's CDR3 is CASTPDRFLVEQYF. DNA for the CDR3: TGCGCCAGCACCCCGGACAGGTTTTTGGTCGAGCAGTACTTC.

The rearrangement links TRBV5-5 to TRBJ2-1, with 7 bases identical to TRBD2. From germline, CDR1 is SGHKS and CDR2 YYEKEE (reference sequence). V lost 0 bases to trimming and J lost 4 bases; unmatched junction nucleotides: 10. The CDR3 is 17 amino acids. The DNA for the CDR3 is TGTGCCAGCAGCTTGGATGTCTGGCTAGCGGAATACAATGAGCAGTTCTTC. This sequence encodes CASSLDVWLAEYNEQFF.

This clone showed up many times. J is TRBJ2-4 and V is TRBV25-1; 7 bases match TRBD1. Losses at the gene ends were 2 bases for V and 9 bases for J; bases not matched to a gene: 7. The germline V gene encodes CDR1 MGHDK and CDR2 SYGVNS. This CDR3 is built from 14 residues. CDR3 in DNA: TGTGCCAGCAGTGAAGGAGACAGGGAGTCCATTCAGTACTTC. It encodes CASSEGDRESIQYF.

CDR3 sequence: CASSSGTYGIRNTEAFF. CDR3 sequence (DNA): TGTGCCAGCAGCTCCGGGACATACGGGATTAGGAACACTGAAGCTTTCTTT. This chain connects TRBV13 to TRBJ1-1, with D possibly TRBD1 on 6 matching bases. The germline gives CDR1 PRHDT, CDR2 FYEKMQ (reference sequence). V lost 4 bases to trimming and J lost 1 base, with 19 bases between them. The CDR3 length is 17 residues.

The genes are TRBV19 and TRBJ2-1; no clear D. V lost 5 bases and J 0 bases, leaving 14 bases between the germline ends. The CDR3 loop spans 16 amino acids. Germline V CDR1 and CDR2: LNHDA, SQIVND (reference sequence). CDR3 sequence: CASSPQTLSSYNEQFF. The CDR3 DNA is TGTGCCAGTAGTCCCCAGACTCTCAGCTCCTACAATGAGCAGTTCTTC.

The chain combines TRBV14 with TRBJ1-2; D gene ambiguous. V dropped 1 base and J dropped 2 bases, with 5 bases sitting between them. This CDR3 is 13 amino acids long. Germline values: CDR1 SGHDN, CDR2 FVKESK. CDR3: CASSQVRNYGYTF. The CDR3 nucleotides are TGTGCCAGCAGCCAAGTGCGGAACTATGGCTACACCTTC.